Reported below is one T cell receptor beta chain. What it binds is not known. The CDR3 is 16 amino acids. V lost 5 bases, J lost 7 bases, and 20 bases lay in between. The germline V gene has CDR1 SGHTA and CDR2 FQGNSA. The Oncomine TCR Beta short-read assay was applied to DNA of cultured CD4+ T cells. Each CDR3 protein gets one entry after TCRdb re-called the PCR reads with MiXCR. The repertoire has 15,000 or so distinct CDR3 sequences, about 61% of them found once; the top ten carry around 10%. The source of the sample is a study of vaccination and CD4 T cells after COVID-19. Study background: Controls used CEFX viral epitopes (positive), HIV-1 Nef peptides (negative), or no peptide.

Treatment reported: approximately nine-day PBMC culture with coronavirus spike peptide pools or control peptides (ViraFEST assay). The sequenced sample consisted of CD4+ T cells from blood, cultured in vitro. The source of this sequence is a human donor who had recovered from COVID-19. The chain employs TRBV7-2 and TRBJ2-2; D may be TRBD1 (5 bases). The CDR3 protein is CASSPRVGRPGGELFF. The CDR3 DNA sequence: TGTGCCAGCAGCCCCAGGGTAGGGCGGCCCGGCGGGGAGCTGTTTTTT.